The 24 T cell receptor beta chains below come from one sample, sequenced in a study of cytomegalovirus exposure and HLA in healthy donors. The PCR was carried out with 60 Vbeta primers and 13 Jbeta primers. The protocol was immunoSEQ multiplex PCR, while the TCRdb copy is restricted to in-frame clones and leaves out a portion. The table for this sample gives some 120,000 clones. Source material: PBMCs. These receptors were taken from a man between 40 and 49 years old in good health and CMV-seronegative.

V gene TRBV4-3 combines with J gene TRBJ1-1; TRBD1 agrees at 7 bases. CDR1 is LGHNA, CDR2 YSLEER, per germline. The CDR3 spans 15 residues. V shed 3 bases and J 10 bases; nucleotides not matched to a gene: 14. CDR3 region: CASSQTLEGALGAFF. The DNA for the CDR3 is TGCGCCAGCAGCCAGACACTGGAGGGGGCTTTGGGAGCTTTCTTT.

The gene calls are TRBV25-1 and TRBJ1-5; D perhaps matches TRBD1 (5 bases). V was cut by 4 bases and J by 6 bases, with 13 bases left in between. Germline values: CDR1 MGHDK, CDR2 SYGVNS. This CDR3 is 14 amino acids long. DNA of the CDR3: TGTGCCAGCAGTGGGGAGGGGACTTTTCAGCCCCAGCATTTT. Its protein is CASSGEGTFQPQHF.

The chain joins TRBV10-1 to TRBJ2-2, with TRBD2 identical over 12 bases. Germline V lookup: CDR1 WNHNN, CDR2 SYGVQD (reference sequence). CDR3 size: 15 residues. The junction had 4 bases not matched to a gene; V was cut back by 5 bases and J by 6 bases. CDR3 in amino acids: CASSTGLAGPGELFF. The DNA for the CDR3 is TGCGCCAGCAGTACGGGACTAGCGGGCCCCGGGGAGCTGTTTTTT.

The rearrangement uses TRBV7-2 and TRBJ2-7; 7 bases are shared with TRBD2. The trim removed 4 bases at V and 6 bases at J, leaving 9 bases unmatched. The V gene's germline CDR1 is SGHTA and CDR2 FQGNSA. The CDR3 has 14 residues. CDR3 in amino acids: CASSSTGGGVEQYF. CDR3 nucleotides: TGTGCCAGCAGCTCAACTGGGGGAGGGGTCGAGCAGTACTTC.

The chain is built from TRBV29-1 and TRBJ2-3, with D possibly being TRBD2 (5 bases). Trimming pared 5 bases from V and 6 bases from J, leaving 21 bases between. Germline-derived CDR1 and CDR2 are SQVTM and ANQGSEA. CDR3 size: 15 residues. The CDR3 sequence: CSVWNMGRDSDTQYF. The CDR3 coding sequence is TGCAGCGTTTGGAACATGGGTCGGGATAGCGATACGCAGTATTTT.

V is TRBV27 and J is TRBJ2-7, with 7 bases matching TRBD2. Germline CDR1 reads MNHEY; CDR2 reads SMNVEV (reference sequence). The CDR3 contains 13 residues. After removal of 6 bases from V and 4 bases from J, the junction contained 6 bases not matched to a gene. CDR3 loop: CASRGSGLYEQYF. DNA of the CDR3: TGTGCCAGCAGGGGTAGCGGGTTGTACGAGCAGTACTTC.

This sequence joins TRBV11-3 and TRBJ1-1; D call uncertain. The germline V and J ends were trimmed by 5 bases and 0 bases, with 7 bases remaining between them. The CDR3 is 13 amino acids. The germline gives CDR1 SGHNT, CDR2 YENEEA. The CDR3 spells CASSPVLNTEAFF. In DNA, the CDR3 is TGTGCCAGCAGCCCCGTCTTGAACACTGAAGCTTTCTTT.

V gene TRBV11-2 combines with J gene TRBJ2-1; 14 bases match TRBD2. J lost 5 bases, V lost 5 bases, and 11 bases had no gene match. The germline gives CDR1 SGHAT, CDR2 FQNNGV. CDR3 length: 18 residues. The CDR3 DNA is TGTGCCAGCAGCGAAGGGACTAGCGGGAGAGTCCTTCACAATGAGCAGTTCTTC. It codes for CASSEGTSGRVLHNEQFF. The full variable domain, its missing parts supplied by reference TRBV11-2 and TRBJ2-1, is EAGVAQSPRYKIIEKRQSVAFWCNPISGHATLYWYQQILGQGPKLLIQFQNNGVVDDSQLPKDRFSAERLKGVDSTLKIQPAKLEDSAVYLCASSEGTSGRVLHNEQFFGPGTRLTVL.

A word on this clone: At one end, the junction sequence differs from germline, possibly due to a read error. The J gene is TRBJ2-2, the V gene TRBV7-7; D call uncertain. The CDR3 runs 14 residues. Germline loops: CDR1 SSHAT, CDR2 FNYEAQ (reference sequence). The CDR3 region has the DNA TGTGCTAGCAGCTCGTCCTTGAGCACCGGGGAGCTGTTTTTT. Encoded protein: CASSSSLSTGELFF.

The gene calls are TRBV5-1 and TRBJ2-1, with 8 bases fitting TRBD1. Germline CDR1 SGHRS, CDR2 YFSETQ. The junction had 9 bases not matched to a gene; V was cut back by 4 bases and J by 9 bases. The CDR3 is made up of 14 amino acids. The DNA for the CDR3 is TGCGCCAGCAGCCTTGGACAGGGCGGCTCTGAGCAGTTCTTC. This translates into CASSLGQGGSEQFF.

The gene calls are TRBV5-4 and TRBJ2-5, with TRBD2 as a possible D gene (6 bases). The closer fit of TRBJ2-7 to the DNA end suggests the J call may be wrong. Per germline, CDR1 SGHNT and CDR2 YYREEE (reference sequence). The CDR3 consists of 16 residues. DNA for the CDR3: TGTGCCAGCAGCTATCTCGGGCGGGATCGGTTGGGCGAGCAGTACTTC. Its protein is CASSYLGRDRLGEQYF.

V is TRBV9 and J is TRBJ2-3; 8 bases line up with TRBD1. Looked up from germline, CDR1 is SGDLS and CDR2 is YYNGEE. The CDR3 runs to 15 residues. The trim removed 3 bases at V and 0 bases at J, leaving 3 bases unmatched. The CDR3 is CASSAGQVSTDTQYF. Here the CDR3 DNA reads TGTGCCAGCAGCGCGGGACAGGTGAGCACAGATACGCAGTATTTT.

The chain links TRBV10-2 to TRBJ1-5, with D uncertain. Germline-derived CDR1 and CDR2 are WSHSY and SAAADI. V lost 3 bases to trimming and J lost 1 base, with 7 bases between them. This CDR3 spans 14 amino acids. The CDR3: CASSDRQSNQPQHF. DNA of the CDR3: TGCGCCAGCAGTGACAGGCAGAGCAATCAGCCCCAGCATTTT.

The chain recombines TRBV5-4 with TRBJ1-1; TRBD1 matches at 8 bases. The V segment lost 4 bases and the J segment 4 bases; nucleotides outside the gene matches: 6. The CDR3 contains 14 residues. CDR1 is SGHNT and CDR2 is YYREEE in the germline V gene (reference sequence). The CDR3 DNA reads TGTGCCAGCAGCCCCAGGACAGGGCCCACTGAAGCTTTCTTT. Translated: CASSPRTGPTEAFF.

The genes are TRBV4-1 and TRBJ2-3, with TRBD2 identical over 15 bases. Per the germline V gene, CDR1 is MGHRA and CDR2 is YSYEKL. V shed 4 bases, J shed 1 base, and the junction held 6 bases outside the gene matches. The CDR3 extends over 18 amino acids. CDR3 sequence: CASSRSGLAGGGTDTQYF. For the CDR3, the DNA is TGCGCCAGCAGCCGGTCCGGACTAGCGGGAGGGGGCACAGATACGCAGTATTTT.

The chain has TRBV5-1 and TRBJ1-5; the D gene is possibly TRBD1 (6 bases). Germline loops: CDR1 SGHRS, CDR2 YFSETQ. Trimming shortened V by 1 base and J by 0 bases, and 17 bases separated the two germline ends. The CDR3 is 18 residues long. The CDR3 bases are TGCGCCAGCAGCTTGTATGGTTTGGGAGGGGGTAGCAATCAGCCCCAGCATTTT. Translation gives CASSLYGLGGGSNQPQHF.

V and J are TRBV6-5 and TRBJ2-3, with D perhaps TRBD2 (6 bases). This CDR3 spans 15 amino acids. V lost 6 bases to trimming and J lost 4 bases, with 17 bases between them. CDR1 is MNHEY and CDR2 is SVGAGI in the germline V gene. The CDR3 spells CASRDGGVGADTQYF. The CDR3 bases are TGTGCCAGCAGGGACGGGGGAGTCGGGGCAGATACGCAGTATTTT.

The CDR3: CASSPSRTSAYNEQFF. CDR3 in DNA: TGCGCCAGCAGCCCGTCGCGAACTTCCGCCTACAATGAGCAGTTCTTC. The chain combines TRBV5-1 with TRBJ2-1; D remains unclear. V was shortened by 4 bases and J by 2 bases, with 16 bases between the two germline ends. Germline V lookup: CDR1 SGHRS, CDR2 YFSETQ. The CDR3 length is 16 residues.

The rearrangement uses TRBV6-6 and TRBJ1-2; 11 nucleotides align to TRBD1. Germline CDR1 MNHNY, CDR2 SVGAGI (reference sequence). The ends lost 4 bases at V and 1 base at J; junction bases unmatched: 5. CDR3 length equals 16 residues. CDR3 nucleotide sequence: TGTGCCAGCAGTTTCGGGACAGGGGGGAGTAACTATGGCTACACCTTC. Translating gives CASSFGTGGSNYGYTF.

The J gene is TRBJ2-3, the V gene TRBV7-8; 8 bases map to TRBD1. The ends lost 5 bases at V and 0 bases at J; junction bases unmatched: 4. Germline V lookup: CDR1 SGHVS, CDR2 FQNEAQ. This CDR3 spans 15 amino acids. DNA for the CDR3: TGTGCCAGCAGCGCCCGACAGGGGAGCACAGATACGCAGTATTTT. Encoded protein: CASSARQGSTDTQYF.

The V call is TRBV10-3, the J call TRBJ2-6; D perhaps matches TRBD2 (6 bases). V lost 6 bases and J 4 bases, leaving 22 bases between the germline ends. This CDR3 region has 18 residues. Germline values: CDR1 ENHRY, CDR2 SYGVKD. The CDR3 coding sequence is TGTGCCATCAGCGAACTATTTGACGGGAGCACCGGGGCCAACGTCCTGACTTTC. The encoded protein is CAISELFDGSTGANVLTF.

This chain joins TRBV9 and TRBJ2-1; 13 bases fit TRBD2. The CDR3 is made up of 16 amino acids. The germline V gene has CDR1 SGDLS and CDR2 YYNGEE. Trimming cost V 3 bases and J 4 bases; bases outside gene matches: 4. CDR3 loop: CASSGGTSGTYNEQFF. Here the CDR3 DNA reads TGTGCCAGCAGCGGGGGGACTAGCGGGACATACAATGAGCAGTTCTTC.

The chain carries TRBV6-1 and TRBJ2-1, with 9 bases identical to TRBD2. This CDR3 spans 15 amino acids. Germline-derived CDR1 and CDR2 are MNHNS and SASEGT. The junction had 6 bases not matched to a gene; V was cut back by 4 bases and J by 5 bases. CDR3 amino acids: CASSVTGTSNNEQFF. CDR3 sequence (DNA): TGTGCCAGCAGTGTCACCGGGACTAGCAACAATGAGCAGTTCTTC.

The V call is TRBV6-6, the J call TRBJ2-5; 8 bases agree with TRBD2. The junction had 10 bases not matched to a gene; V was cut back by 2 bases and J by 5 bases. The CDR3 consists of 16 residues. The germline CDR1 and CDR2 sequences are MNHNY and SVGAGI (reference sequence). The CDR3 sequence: CASSYGPAGASETQYF. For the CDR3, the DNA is TGTGCCAGCAGTTACGGGCCAGCGGGAGCCTCGGAGACCCAGTACTTC.